What follows are 25 T cell receptor beta chains derived from one specimen sequenced in a study of blood T cell repertoires in COVID-19. TCRdb keeps only in-frame clones here, not all; method: immunoSEQ multiplex PCR. Among hundreds of thousands of clones listed, more than 85% were seen once. The specimen was peripheral blood. These receptors originate from a man aged 40-49 years with acute or convalescent COVID-19.

This clone came up a few times. Other DNA variants within this sample encode the same CDR3. V gene TRBV10-2 combines with J gene TRBJ2-3, with 11 positions matching TRBD2. Per the germline V gene, CDR1 is WSHSY and CDR2 is SAAADI. The CDR3 spans 14 residues. V lost 5 bases and J lost 3; bases outside the gene matches: 1. The CDR3: CASSWTSGTDTQYF. Here the CDR3 DNA reads TGCGCCAGCAGTTGGACTAGCGGGACAGATACGCAGTATTTT.

The chain recombines TRBV29-1 with TRBJ2-2; TRBD1 agrees at 10 bases. In germline, CDR1 is SQVTM, CDR2 ANQGSEA. CDR3 length equals 14 residues. V lost 7 bases to trimming and J lost 3 bases; unmatched junction nucleotides: 5. The CDR3 protein is CSGRGTGDTGELFF. CDR3 DNA sequence: TGCAGCGGAAGGGGGACAGGGGACACCGGGGAGCTGTTTTTT.

This chain links TRBV10-3 with TRBJ2-1; D is possibly TRBD1 (5 bases). Germline values: CDR1 ENHRY, CDR2 SYGVKD. Trimming took 7 bases from V and 7 from J, leaving 17 bases between them. The CDR3 has 14 residues. The CDR3 DNA reads TGTGCCATCAAAGAACAGAAGGGGCGGAATGAGCAGTTCTTC. It translates to CAIKEQKGRNEQFF.

The chain carries TRBV19 and TRBJ2-1; 9 bases are shared with TRBD1. The germline V gene encodes CDR1 LNHDA and CDR2 SQIVND (reference sequence). This CDR3 is 22 amino acids long. The junction had 23 bases not matched to a gene; V was cut back by 4 bases and J by 1 base. The CDR3 DNA reads TGTGCCAGTAGTAAGACTTTGGCATTCGGGACAGGGTCGTTCGGTTCCTACAATGAGCAGTTCTTC. Residues: CASSKTLAFGTGSFGSYNEQFF.

The V call is TRBV9, the J call TRBJ1-2; 10 nucleotides agree with TRBD1. There are 14 residues in the CDR3. The ends lost 4 bases at V and 8 bases at J; junction bases unmatched: 8. Germline V gene data show CDR1 as SGDLS and CDR2 as YYNGEE. Written as DNA, the CDR3 is TGTGCCAGCAGCTCAACGGACAGGGGGGGCGGCTACACCTTC. Translation gives CASSSTDRGGGYTF.

V is TRBV19 and J is TRBJ1-2, with D unclear. CDR3 length equals 13 residues. V shed 6 bases and J shed 4 bases, with 12 bases lying between them. The germline V gene has CDR1 LNHDA and CDR2 SQIVND (reference sequence). The CDR3 sequence is CASSPSQPYGYTF. The DNA for the CDR3 is TGTGCCAGTAGCCCGTCACAGCCCTATGGCTACACCTTC.

The rearrangement uses TRBV6-6 and TRBJ1-5; D is undetermined. CDR1 is MNHNY, CDR2 SVGAGI, per germline (reference sequence). The CDR3 contains 13 residues. V was shortened by 5 bases and J by 5 bases, with 10 bases between the two germline ends. As DNA, the CDR3 is TGTGCCAGCAGTCTCACAGATTATCAGCCCCAGCATTTT. It specifies CASSLTDYQPQHF.

CDR3 DNA sequence: TGTGCCAGCAGTTTCGGGGGTAGCTACACCTTC. This encodes CASSFGGSYTF. J is TRBJ1-2 and V is TRBV12-3 or TRBV12-4, with D possibly being TRBD1 (5 bases). V lost 3 bases and J lost 9, with 8 bases in between. This CDR3 is 11 amino acids long.

The rearrangement links TRBV9 to TRBJ2-3; no firm D call. V lost 2 bases, J lost 0 bases, and 4 bases lay in between. CDR3 length: 13 amino acids. CDR1 and CDR2 from the germline V gene are SGDLS and YYNGEE. The CDR3 DNA is TGTGCCAGCAGCGTTCTTAGCACAGATACGCAGTATTTT. This encodes CASSVLSTDTQYF.

The chain couples TRBV2 to TRBJ2-7; possibly TRBD1 for D (6 bases). Deletions cut 4 bases from V and 2 bases from J, with 12 bases between. This CDR3 region has 14 residues. The germline gives CDR1 SNHLY, CDR2 FYNNEI. CDR3 bases: TGTGCCAGCAGTGCACAGGGTAATGCCTACGAGCAGTACTTC. It codes for CASSAQGNAYEQYF.

The chain recombines TRBV5-1 with TRBJ2-2, with D perhaps TRBD2 (5 bases). There are 15 residues in the CDR3. CDR1 is SGHRS, CDR2 YFSETQ, per germline. Trimming pared 4 bases from V and 5 bases from J, leaving 15 bases between. The CDR3 DNA follows: TGCGCCAGCAGCCCCGGGCCCGGAGGAACCGGGGAGCTGTTTTTT. It specifies CASSPGPGGTGELFF.

The rearrangement joins TRBV21-1 to TRBJ1-6. TRBV21-1 is annotated as a pseudogene. The CDR3 sequence is 16 residues long. This chain's CDR3 is CASKRLGEGSRSPLHF. As DNA, the CDR3 is TGTGCCAGCAAACGTCTCGGGGAGGGGAGTCGTTCACCCCTCCACTTT.

This clone came up once. CDR3: CASSPDRRETQYF. CDR3 coding DNA: TGCGCCAGCAGCCCGGACAGAAGAGAGACCCAGTACTTC. The chain has TRBV5-1 and TRBJ2-5; D may be TRBD1 (6 bases). The CDR3 is 13 amino acids. In germline, CDR1 is SGHRS, CDR2 YFSETQ. V lost 4 bases and J lost 4, with 11 bases in between.

The chain has TRBV13 and TRBJ1-1; D gene unclear. Germline loops: CDR1 PRHDT, CDR2 FYEKMQ (reference sequence). This CDR3 comprises 11 residues. Trimming pared 5 bases from V and 8 bases from J, leaving 9 bases between. The CDR3 nucleotides are TGTGCCAGCAGCCCATCGCTAGAAGCTTTCTTT. As protein: CASSPSLEAFF.

The chain carries TRBV27 and TRBJ1-1, with D tentatively TRBD1 (6 bases). V was trimmed by 2 bases and J by 1 base, leaving 8 bases between them. The CDR3 is 14 amino acids. Germline CDR1 reads MNHEY; CDR2 reads SMNVEV (reference sequence). The CDR3 DNA sequence: TGTGCCAGCAGTTTAATAGGGGGGAACACTGAAGCTTTCTTT. Its protein is CASSLIGGNTEAFF.

The rearrangement joins TRBV24-1 to TRBJ2-2; TRBD2 agrees at 8 bases. CDR1 is KGHDR and CDR2 is SFDVKD in the germline V gene. This CDR3 region has 18 residues. Trimming at V came to 2 bases and at J to 3 bases, leaving 10 bases not matched to a gene. CDR3 region: CATSDSPGVAGYTGELFF. The CDR3 nucleotides read TGTGCCACCAGTGATTCCCCTGGGGTAGCGGGATACACCGGGGAGCTGTTTTTT.

The chain uses TRBV7-2 and TRBJ1-2; the D gene is possibly TRBD1 (5 bases). Germline CDR1 SGHTA, CDR2 FQGNSA. Trimming removed 5 bases from V and 4 bases from J, with 11 bases in between. The CDR3 contains 13 residues. The CDR3 spells CASSAGIGYGYTF. CDR3 bases: TGTGCCAGCAGCGCAGGGATAGGCTATGGCTACACCTTC. Combining the CDR3 with reference TRBV7-2 and TRBJ1-2 gives the whole variable domain GAGVSQSPSNKVTEKGKDVELRCDPISGHTALYWYRQSLGQGLEFLIYFQGNSAPDKSGLPSDRFSAERTGGSVSTLTIQRTQQEDSAVYLCASSAGIGYGYTFGSGTRLTVV.

A note on this clone: In the same sample, other DNA sequences code for this CDR3. The chain couples TRBV6-2 or TRBV6-3 to TRBJ1-2; D is unclear. The V end lost 2 bases, the J end lost 8 bases, and 9 bases lay between the germline ends. Looked up from germline, CDR1 is MNHEY and CDR2 is SVGEGT. This CDR3 region has 12 residues. CDR3 sequence reads: CASSYRTGGYTF. As DNA, the CDR3 is TGTGCCAGCAGTTACAGGACTGGGGGCTACACCTTC.

The chain recombines TRBV4-1 with TRBJ1-2; D is possibly TRBD1 (5 bases). Germline-derived CDR1 and CDR2 are MGHRA and YSYEKL. CDR3 length equals 15 residues. V was trimmed by 0 bases and J by 4 bases, leaving 12 bases between them. The CDR3 spells CASSQEGRETYGYTF. CDR3 DNA: TGCGCCAGCAGCCAAGAGGGCAGGGAAACCTATGGCTACACCTTC.

The table lists this clone with a count of one. This chain joins TRBV6-5 and TRBJ1-6, with D perhaps TRBD1 (5 bases). In germline, CDR1 is MNHEY, CDR2 SVGAGI. V dropped 2 bases and J dropped 9 bases, with 11 bases sitting between them. The CDR3 contains 14 residues. The CDR3 here is CASSYQGRSSPLHF. CDR3 DNA sequence: TGTGCCAGCAGTTACCAGGGCCGGAGTTCACCCCTCCACTTT.

The chain carries TRBV15 and TRBJ1-2; no reliable D call. This CDR3 is built from 12 residues. Trimming took off 3 bases at V and 8 bases at J, with 10 bases between the two ends. Germline lookup yields CDR1 LNHNV and CDR2 YYDKDF (reference sequence). The CDR3 sequence is CATSRFGGGYTF. Here the CDR3 DNA reads TGTGCCACCAGCAGGTTCGGAGGGGGCTACACCTTC. Drawing the rest from reference TRBV15 and TRBJ1-2, the complete variable domain is DAMVIQNPRYQVTQFGKPVTLSCSQTLNHNVMYWYQQKSSQAPKLLFHYYDKDFNNEADTPDNFQSRRPNTSFCFLDIRSPGLGDTAMYLCATSRFGGGYTFGSGTRLTVV.

This clone has only one observation. In DNA form, the CDR3 reads TGTGCCAGCAGCCAAACCGGGACTAGCGGTTACGAGCAGTACTTC. Translating gives CASSQTGTSGYEQYF. The chain uses TRBV3-1 (or the pseudogene TRBV3-2) and TRBJ2-7; 11 bases fit TRBD2. The CDR3 loop spans 15 amino acids. Germline lookup yields CDR1 LGHDT and CDR2 YNNKEL (reference sequence). With 2 bases clipped from V and 4 bases from J, the junction kept 4 bases outside the gene matches.

The V call is TRBV5-1, the J call TRBJ1-4; D unclear. V was cut by 0 bases and J by 8 bases, with 8 bases left in between. The CDR3 loop spans 13 amino acids. Germline V CDR1 and CDR2: SGHRS, YFSETQ. The CDR3 sequence: CASSLGAEEKLFF. The DNA for the CDR3 is TGCGCCAGCAGCTTGGGGGCTGAGGAAAAACTGTTTTTT.

V is TRBV10-2 and J is TRBJ1-2; no clear D gene. The CDR3 length is 13 residues. Germline V gene data show CDR1 as WSHSY and CDR2 as SAAADI. The V end lost 3 bases, the J end lost 4 bases, and 9 bases lay between the germline ends. The DNA of the CDR3 is TGCGCCAGCAGTGAATCAATTTCCTATGGCTACACCTTC. It yields the protein CASSESISYGYTF.

This clone was found a few times. The chain joins TRBV18 to TRBJ1-4; 8 bases are shared with TRBD1. The CDR3 extends over 15 amino acids. From germline, CDR1 is KGHSH and CDR2 LQKENI. V lost 5 bases, J lost 8 bases, and 10 bases stayed unmatched. CDR3 region: CASSAGSGGREKLFF. CDR3 bases: TGTGCCAGCTCAGCCGGGTCAGGGGGCCGCGAAAAACTGTTTTTT.